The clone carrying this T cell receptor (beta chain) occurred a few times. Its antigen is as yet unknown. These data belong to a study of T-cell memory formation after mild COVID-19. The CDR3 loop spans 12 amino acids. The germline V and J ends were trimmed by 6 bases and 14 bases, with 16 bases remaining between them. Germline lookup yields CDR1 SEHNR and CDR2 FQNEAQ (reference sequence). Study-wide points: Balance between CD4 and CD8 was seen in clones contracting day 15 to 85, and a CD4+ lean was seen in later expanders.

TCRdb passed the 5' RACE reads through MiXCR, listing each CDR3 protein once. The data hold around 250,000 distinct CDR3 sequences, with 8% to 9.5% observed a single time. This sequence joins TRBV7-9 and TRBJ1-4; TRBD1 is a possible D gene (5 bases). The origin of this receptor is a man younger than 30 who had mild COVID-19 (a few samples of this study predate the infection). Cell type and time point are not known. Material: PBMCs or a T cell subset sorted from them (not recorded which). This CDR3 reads CASSQGAVDLFF. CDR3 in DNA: TGTGCCAGCAGTCAAGGGGCCGTGGATCTGTTTTTT.